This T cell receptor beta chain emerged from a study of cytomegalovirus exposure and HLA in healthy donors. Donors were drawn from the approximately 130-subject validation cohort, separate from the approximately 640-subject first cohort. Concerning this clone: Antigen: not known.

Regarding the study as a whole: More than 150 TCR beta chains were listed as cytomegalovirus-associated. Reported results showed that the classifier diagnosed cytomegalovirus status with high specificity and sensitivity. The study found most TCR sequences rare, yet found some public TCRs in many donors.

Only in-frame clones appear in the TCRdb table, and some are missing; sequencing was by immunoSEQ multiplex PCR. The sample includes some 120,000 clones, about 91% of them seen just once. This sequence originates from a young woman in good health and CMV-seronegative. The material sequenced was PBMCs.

In DNA form, the CDR3 reads TGTGCCAGCTCACCACCGCAGGGGGAAGGGGGCTACACCTTC. Its protein is CASSPPQGEGGYTF. V usage is TRBV18 and J usage is TRBJ1-2, with TRBD1 identical over 7 bases. Germline V lookup: CDR1 KGHSH, CDR2 LQKENI. This CDR3 is built from 14 residues. V shed 0 bases, J shed 8 bases, and the junction held 6 bases outside the gene matches.